Described below is a single TCR beta chain sequence and its context. This record comes from a study of blood T cell repertoires in COVID-19. Profiled with immunoSEQ multiplex PCR; TCRdb holds only in-frame clones, not every one. The profile shows 95,000 to 150,000 clones, 84% of them singletons. This CDR3 region has 14 residues. V was shortened by 0 bases and J by 6 bases, with 11 bases between the two germline ends. Germline CDR1 is SEHNR and CDR2 is FQNEAQ (reference sequence). The source is a woman between 25 and 40 years old who had recovered from COVID-19. Sequencing was done on a sample of PBMCs or T cells enriched from blood (not recorded which). The chain links TRBV7-9 to TRBJ1-1; D might be TRBD1 (5 bases). CDR3 amino acids: CASSLAGGLAEAFF. The CDR3 nucleotides are TGTGCCAGCAGCTTAGCCGGGGGTCTCGCTGAAGCTTTCTTT.